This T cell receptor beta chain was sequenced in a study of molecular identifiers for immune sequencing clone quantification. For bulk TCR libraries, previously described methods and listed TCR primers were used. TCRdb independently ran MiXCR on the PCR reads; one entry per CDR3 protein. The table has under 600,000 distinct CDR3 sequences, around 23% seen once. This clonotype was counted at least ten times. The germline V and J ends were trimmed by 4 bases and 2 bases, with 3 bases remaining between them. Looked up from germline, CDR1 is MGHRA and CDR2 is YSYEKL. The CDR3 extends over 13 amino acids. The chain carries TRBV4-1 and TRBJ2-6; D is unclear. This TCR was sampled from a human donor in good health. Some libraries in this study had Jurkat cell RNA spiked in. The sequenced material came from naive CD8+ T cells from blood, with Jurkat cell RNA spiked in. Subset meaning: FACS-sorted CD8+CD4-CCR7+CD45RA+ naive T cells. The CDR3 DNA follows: TGCGCCAGCAGCCCTACTGGGGCCAACGTCCTGACTTTC. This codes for CASSPTGANVLTF.